Presented here are 27 T cell receptor beta chains from one specimen sequenced in a study of T cell changes during pregnancy in multiple sclerosis. Clones were sequenced by immunoSEQ multiplex PCR, and TCRdb holds only the in-frame ones, with some missing. The data show roughly 40,000 clones, 70% to 90% seen once. Material: CD4+ T cells from peripheral blood mononuclear cells, obtained in the first trimester of pregnancy. All receptors come from a female donor with multiple sclerosis, enrolled in a pregnancy study.

The rearrangement uses TRBV5-1 and TRBJ1-1; tentatively, D is TRBD1 (5 bases). CDR1 SGHRS and CDR2 YFSETQ come from the germline V gene. This CDR3 is 13 amino acids long. V lost 2 bases and J lost 4, with 9 bases in between. The CDR3 sequence: CASSFGGVTEAFF. The CDR3 DNA sequence: TGCGCCAGCAGCTTCGGGGGGGTCACTGAAGCTTTCTTT.

This clone was counted between two and nine times. V is TRBV18 and J is TRBJ1-5; 9 bases map to TRBD1. V shed 5 bases and J 1 base; nucleotides not matched to a gene: 6. The CDR3 sequence is 16 residues long. Germline CDR1 KGHSH, CDR2 LQKENI. The CDR3 DNA follows: TGTGCCAGCTCAGAACAGGGGGCCGTAAGCAATCAGCCCCAGCATTTT. Its protein product is CASSEQGAVSNQPQHF.

The chain has TRBV7-2 and TRBJ1-2; 10 bases align to TRBD1. The CDR3 contains 17 residues. Germline-derived CDR1 and CDR2 are SGHTA and FQGNSA. V shed 4 bases, J shed 1 base, and the junction held 9 bases outside the gene matches. CDR3 region: CASSSTRTGGFNYGYTF. CDR3 coding DNA: TGTGCCAGCAGCTCGACCCGGACAGGGGGTTTTAACTATGGCTACACCTTC.

The CDR3 spells CASAIADRAGYTF. CDR3 nucleotide sequence: TGTGCCAGCGCGATCGCGGACAGGGCTGGCTACACCTTC. The rearrangement uses TRBV18 and TRBJ1-2; the match to TRBD1 covers 8 bases. This CDR3 comprises 13 residues. Germline-derived CDR1 and CDR2 are KGHSH and LQKENI. V lost 8 bases to trimming and J lost 7 bases; unmatched junction nucleotides: 9.

This clone was detected only once. This rearrangement joins TRBV9 to TRBJ2-3; 7 nucleotides agree with TRBD2. V shed 4 bases, J shed 2 bases, and the junction held 10 bases outside the gene matches. This CDR3 contains 16 residues. Germline CDR1 is SGDLS and CDR2 is YYNGEE. The CDR3: CASSYSVGRTTDTQYF. Here the CDR3 DNA reads TGTGCCAGCAGCTACTCGGTCGGGAGGACCACAGATACGCAGTATTTT.

The rearrangement uses TRBV28 and TRBJ2-1; D possibly corresponds to TRBD1 (5 bases). The germline V and J ends were trimmed by 4 bases and 0 bases, with 10 bases remaining between them. The CDR3 sequence is 15 residues long. CDR1 MDHEN and CDR2 SYDVKM come from the germline V gene. DNA of the CDR3: TGTGCCAGCAGTTCTAACACAGGCTCCTACAATGAGCAGTTCTTC. The encoded protein is CASSSNTGSYNEQFF.

The J gene is TRBJ1-2, the V gene TRBV27, with TRBD1 matching 10 bases. The V segment lost 5 bases and the J segment 5 bases; nucleotides outside the gene matches: 5. The CDR3 contains 14 residues. Germline V lookup: CDR1 MNHEY, CDR2 SMNVEV (reference sequence). The CDR3 DNA follows: TGTGCCAGCAGTCTAGAGGACAGGGGGTATGGCTACACCTTC. It encodes CASSLEDRGYGYTF.

V usage is TRBV7-7 and J usage is TRBJ2-7, with D possibly being TRBD2 (5 bases). This CDR3 is 13 amino acids long. Trimming removed 1 base at V and 5 bases at J, with 9 bases between. Germline loops: CDR1 SSHAT, CDR2 FNYEAQ (reference sequence). CDR3 DNA: TGTGCCAGCAGCTTAGATCCGGGGAACGAGCAGTACTTC. Amino acid sequence: CASSLDPGNEQYF. Combining the CDR3 with reference TRBV7-7 and TRBJ2-7 gives the whole variable domain GAGVSQSPRYKVTKRGQDVTLRCDPISSHATLYWYQQALGQGPEFLTYFNYEAQPDKSGLPSDRFSAERPEGSISTLTIQRTEQRDSAMYRCASSLDPGNEQYFGPGTRLTVT.

The V gene is TRBV2, the J gene TRBJ2-2; 8 bases align to TRBD1. The CDR3 extends over 14 amino acids. The germline gives CDR1 SNHLY, CDR2 FYNNEI. V gave up 7 bases and J gave up 5 bases; unmatched junction bases: 6. The CDR3 DNA reads as TGTGCCAGCATCCGGACAGGGAAAACCGGGGAGCTGTTTTTT. Its translation: CASIRTGKTGELFF.

This clone turned up a few times. This chain joins TRBV19 and TRBJ2-7; no definite D call. V lost 4 bases and J lost 4, with 8 bases in between. The germline V gene has CDR1 LNHDA and CDR2 SQIVND (reference sequence). The CDR3 consists of 12 residues. This CDR3 is CASSTPGYEQYF. The CDR3 coding sequence is TGTGCCAGTAGTACCCCCGGGTACGAGCAGTACTTC.

This clone was counted between two and nine times. The rearrangement links TRBV6-1 to TRBJ2-5; 9 bases agree with TRBD2. The V gene end was trimmed by 2 bases and the J gene end by 4 bases; junction bases not matched to a gene: 17. CDR3 size: 19 residues. Germline CDR1 is MNHNS and CDR2 is SASEGT. The CDR3 loop is CASSEKYRDLAGGRETQYF. CDR3 in DNA: TGTGCCAGCAGTGAAAAGTACAGGGACCTGGCGGGAGGGAGAGAGACCCAGTACTTC.

The chain has TRBV19 and TRBJ2-7; TRBD1 matches 9 bases. Germline trimming cut 3 bases from V and 6 bases from J; bases unmatched to any gene: 21. The CDR3 loop spans 19 amino acids. Germline V gives CDR1 LNHDA, CDR2 SQIVND (reference sequence). DNA of the CDR3: TGTGCCAGTAGTATTTCGTTATTACAGGGGGCGCTTGTACGTCGCGAGCAGTACTTC. Encoded protein: CASSISLLQGALVRREQYF.

V usage is TRBV5-1 and J usage is TRBJ2-5; TRBD2 matches at 8 bases. Per germline, CDR1 SGHRS and CDR2 YFSETQ. The CDR3 consists of 17 residues. V shed 0 bases, J shed 2 bases, and the junction held 9 bases outside the gene matches. The CDR3 sequence: CASSLGVGGADQETQYF. CDR3 bases: TGCGCCAGCAGCTTGGGGGTCGGGGGGGCGGATCAAGAGACCCAGTACTTC.

This clone was detected a few times. The V call is TRBV19, the J call TRBJ2-7; 13 bases align to TRBD2. This CDR3 contains 17 residues. Per germline, CDR1 LNHDA and CDR2 SQIVND (reference sequence). With 4 bases clipped from V and 3 bases from J, the junction kept 9 bases outside the gene matches. The CDR3 DNA reads as TGTGCCAGTAGTAGGGGACTAGCGGGGCCCCTCTTCTACGAGCAGTACTTC. It translates to CASSRGLAGPLFYEQYF.

The chain is built from TRBV12-5 and TRBJ1-2; D is possibly TRBD1 (5 bases). Germline V lookup: CDR1 LGHNT, CDR2 FRNRAP. The CDR3 contains 15 residues. With 1 base removed from V and 8 bases from J, the gap between germline ends came to 17 bases. The CDR3: CASGLGYTGSVGYTF. The CDR3 nucleotides read TGTGCTAGTGGTTTGGGGTATACAGGCTCAGTCGGCTACACCTTC.

This chain links TRBV5-1 with TRBJ2-1; TRBD2 agrees at 10 bases. The ends lost 1 base at V and 0 bases at J; junction bases unmatched: 10. The CDR3 length is 19 residues. The germline CDR1 and CDR2 sequences are SGHRS and YFSETQ. CDR3 sequence: CASSLFSSGGLNSYNEQFF. The CDR3 region has the DNA TGCGCCAGCAGCTTGTTTTCTAGCGGGGGCCTAAACTCCTACAATGAGCAGTTCTTC.

The chain couples TRBV25-1 to TRBJ1-1; D gene unclear. The CDR3 consists of 15 residues. Germline lookup yields CDR1 MGHDK and CDR2 SYGVNS. The V gene lost 1 base and the J gene lost 4 bases, with 13 bases spanning the gap. The CDR3: CASSEWALGVTEAFF. CDR3 sequence (DNA): TGTGCCAGCAGTGAATGGGCCCTCGGGGTCACTGAAGCTTTCTTT.

The chain recombines TRBV19 with TRBJ2-7; tentatively, D is TRBD2 (6 bases). The germline V gene encodes CDR1 LNHDA and CDR2 SQIVND (reference sequence). The CDR3 is 15 amino acids. V lost 5 bases to trimming and J lost 0 bases, with 14 bases between them. The CDR3 sequence: CASSAGTGSSYEQYF. CDR3 nucleotide sequence: TGTGCCAGTAGTGCCGGGACCGGGAGCTCCTACGAGCAGTACTTC.

The chain has TRBV7-2 and TRBJ2-1; TRBD2 aligns across 12 bases. Germline lookup yields CDR1 SGHTA and CDR2 FQGNSA. After removal of 5 bases from V and 5 bases from J, the junction contained 1 base not matched to a gene. CDR3 length: 14 residues. The CDR3 sequence: CASSRTSGDNEQFF. The CDR3 region has the DNA TGTGCCAGCAGCAGGACTAGCGGGGACAATGAGCAGTTCTTC.

The rearrangement uses TRBV7-8 and TRBJ1-5; TRBD1 might be the D (6 bases). Trimming shortened V by 1 base and J by 4 bases, and 8 bases separated the two germline ends. CDR3 length: 14 amino acids. Germline V CDR1 and CDR2: SGHVS, FQNEAQ. Here the CDR3 DNA reads TGTGCCAGCAGCTTAGGCAGGGGTAATCAGCCCCAGCATTTT. It codes for CASSLGRGNQPQHF. Filled out from reference TRBV7-8 and TRBJ1-5, the complete variable domain reads GAGVSQSPRYKVAKRGQDVALRCDPISGHVSLFWYQQALGQGPEFLTYFQNEAQLDKSGLPSDRFFAERPEGSVSTLKIQRTQQEDSAVYLCASSLGRGNQPQHFGDGTRLSIL.

The chain couples TRBV10-3 to TRBJ2-2; 8 bases are a match to TRBD2. Per germline, CDR1 ENHRY and CDR2 SYGVKD. V dropped 9 bases and J dropped 6; count of bases not matched to a gene: 9. The length of the CDR3 is 14 residues. The DNA for the CDR3 is TGTGCCATGCTGACTAGCGTCAACCCCGGGGAGCTGTTTTTT. Amino acid sequence: CAMLTSVNPGELFF.

DNA for the CDR3: TGTGCCAGCAGTTTAGAACAGGGCTTCGGTCAGCCCCAGCATTTT. It specifies CASSLEQGFGQPQHF. The J gene is TRBJ1-5, the V gene TRBV28, with D maybe TRBD1 (6 bases). The CDR3 consists of 15 residues. Germline lookup yields CDR1 MDHEN and CDR2 SYDVKM. Trimming took 2 bases from V and 6 from J, leaving 14 bases between them. The variable domain in full, completed from reference TRBV28 and TRBJ1-5, reads DVKVTQSSRYLVKRTGEKVFLECVQDMDHENMFWYRQDPGLGLRLIYFSYDVKMKEKGDIPEGYSVSREKKERFSLILESASTNQTSMYLCASSLEQGFGQPQHFGDGTRLSIL.

V is TRBV5-1 and J is TRBJ1-4; 8 bases match TRBD1. The CDR3 covers 14 residues. V was pared by 1 base and J by 8 bases, with 4 bases of the junction left unmatched. CDR1 and CDR2 from the germline V gene are SGHRS and YFSETQ. The CDR3 reads CASSLQGAEEKLFF. CDR3 in DNA: TGCGCCAGCAGCTTGCAGGGGGCTGAGGAAAAACTGTTTTTT.

The chain employs TRBV5-4 and TRBJ2-5; 9 positions agree with TRBD1. J lost 4 bases, V lost 4 bases, and 5 bases had no gene match. CDR3 length equals 14 residues. The V gene's germline CDR1 is SGHNT and CDR2 YYREEE (reference sequence). The CDR3 nucleotides read TGTGCCAGCAGCCTAAACAGGGGGCCAGAGACCCAGTACTTC. Translating gives CASSLNRGPETQYF.

V usage is TRBV2 and J usage is TRBJ2-4; TRBD1 is a possible D gene (6 bases). Per the germline V gene, CDR1 is SNHLY and CDR2 is FYNNEI. V was pared by 6 bases and J by 2 bases, with 17 bases between. The CDR3 has 16 amino acids. For the CDR3, the DNA is TGTGCCAGCAGAGAAAGTACAGGGTATTCCAAAAACATTCAGTACTTC. It yields the protein CASRESTGYSKNIQYF. The variable domain in full, completed from reference TRBV2 and TRBJ2-4, reads EPEVTQTPSHQVTQMGQEVILRCVPISNHLYFYWYRQILGQKVEFLVSFYNNEISEKSEIFDDQFSVERPDGSNFTLKIRSTKLEDSAMYFCASRESTGYSKNIQYFGAGTRLSVL.

The gene calls are TRBV10-3 and TRBJ1-1; D might be TRBD1 (5 bases). The CDR3 contains 13 residues. V dropped 11 bases and J dropped 0 bases, with 13 bases sitting between them. Germline CDR1 and CDR2: ENHRY and SYGVKD. CDR3 coding DNA: TGTGCCCTCCAATCAGGGATGAACACTGAAGCTTTCTTT. The encoded protein is CALQSGMNTEAFF.

By sample fraction, this clone is medium-sized. The chain combines TRBV27 with TRBJ1-1, with D unclear. The V end was cut by 7 bases, the J end by 7 bases, with 10 bases between. The germline V gene encodes CDR1 MNHEY and CDR2 SMNVEV (reference sequence). This CDR3 has 11 residues. This CDR3 is CASKREDEAFF. CDR3 bases: TGTGCCAGCAAGAGGGAGGATGAAGCTTTCTTT.